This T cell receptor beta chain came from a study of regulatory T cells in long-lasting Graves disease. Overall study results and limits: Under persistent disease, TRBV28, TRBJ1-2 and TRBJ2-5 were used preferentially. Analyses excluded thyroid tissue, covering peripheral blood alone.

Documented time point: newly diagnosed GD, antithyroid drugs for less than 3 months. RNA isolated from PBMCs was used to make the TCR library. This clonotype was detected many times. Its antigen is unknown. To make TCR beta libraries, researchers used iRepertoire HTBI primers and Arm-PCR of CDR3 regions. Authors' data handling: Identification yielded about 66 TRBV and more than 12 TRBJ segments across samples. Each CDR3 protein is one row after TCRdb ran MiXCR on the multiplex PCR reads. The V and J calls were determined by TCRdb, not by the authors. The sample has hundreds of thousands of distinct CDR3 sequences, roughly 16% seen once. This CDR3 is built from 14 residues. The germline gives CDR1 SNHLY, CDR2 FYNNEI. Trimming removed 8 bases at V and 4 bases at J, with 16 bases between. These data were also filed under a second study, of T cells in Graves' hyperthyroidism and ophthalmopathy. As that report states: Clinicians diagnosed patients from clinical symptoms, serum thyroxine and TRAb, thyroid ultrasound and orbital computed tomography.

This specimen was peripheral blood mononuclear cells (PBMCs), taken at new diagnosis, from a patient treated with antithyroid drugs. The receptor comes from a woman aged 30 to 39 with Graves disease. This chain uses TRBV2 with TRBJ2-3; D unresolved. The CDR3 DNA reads TGTGCCAGCGCCCTAGGGAAGGGTCCAGATACGCAGTATTTT. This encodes CASALGKGPDTQYF.